A selection of T cell receptor beta chains follows, all from one sample in a study of post-analysis software for immune sequencing data. TCRdb reanalysed the PCR reads using MiXCR and keeps one entry per CDR3 protein. This table has some 700,000 distinct CDR3 sequences, over 45% appearing once. Sequenced input: blood. All receptors come from a girl under 10 years old with multiple sclerosis. CDR3s leave out the opening cysteine and the closing phenylalanine or tryptophan. The order of the fields is J gene, clone size, V gene, CDR3 protein. Clone sizes are given selectively: once, few, many, or a class where the clone is expanded.

>TRBJ2-1|NA|TRBV7-2
ASSSGQAPYNEQF
>TRBJ1-4|few|TRBV29-1
SVEDLLMGKLF
>TRBJ1-2|NA|TRBV5-1
ASSLTGPYYGYT
>TRBJ2-3|few|TRBV20-1
SASRDREIGTDTQY
>TRBJ2-4|few|TRBV29-1
SSVGPPPLNIQY
>TRBJ2-1|once|TRBV20-1
SARLAGDYNEQF
>TRBJ1-5|NA|TRBV27
ASSFGGVGQPQH
>TRBJ1-1|NA|TRBV20-1
RGRGPGDEAF
>TRBJ2-4|NA|TRBV7-9
ASSSGQGAAKNIQY
>TRBJ1-1|NA|TRBV7-9
ASSGVTEAF
>TRBJ2-1|NA|TRBV20-1
SAQSPTSGRAGEQF
>TRBJ2-1|NA|TRBV14
ASSPSAGGNEQF
>NA|few|TRBV2
ASSDFGGKTNEQY
>TRBJ2-7|NA|TRBV6-5
ASRPLGDQYEQY
>TRBJ2-1|NA|TRBV24-1
ATSDLGTASGGADEQF
>NA|few|TRBV9
ASSRFGTGGNEQY
>TRBJ2-5|NA|TRBV24-1
ATSDLIAGVETQY
>TRBJ1-2|NA|TRBV10-3
AISEASTNYGYT
>TRBJ2-5|NA|TRBV12-3/TRBV12-4
ASSSFTSGASGETQY
>TRBJ2-5|few|TRBV10-3
ATVPGRQETQY
>TRBJ2-3|few|TRBV20-1
SATRLAESTDTQY
>TRBJ2-7|few|TRBV29-1
SVAGLGPYEQY
>TRBJ2-1|few|TRBV27
ASRPDRGSYNEQF
>TRBJ1-5|NA|TRBV2
ASRESGLPQH
>TRBJ2-7|NA|TRBV5-6
ASSPGTVLPVLEQY
>TRBJ1-1|NA|TRBV7-9
ASSLKGGRGEAF
>TRBJ2-1|NA|TRBV2
ASSPSGQWIHEQF
>TRBJ2-7|NA|TRBV7-2
AGSSTQTSPRYEQY
>TRBJ2-1|NA|TRBV12-3/TRBV12-4
ASGWDTGWDEQF
>TRBJ2-5|few|TRBV29-1
SVEGLAGGETQY
>TRBJ2-3|once|TRBV20-1
SASRRGGGYTDTQY
>TRBJ2-3|few|TRBV6-2/TRBV6-3
ASKSSGSDTQY
>TRBJ2-2|NA|TRBV10-3
AIRRTGNTGELF
>TRBJ2-6|few|TRBV12-3/TRBV12-4
ASSLMVWGNAGANVLT
>TRBJ2-1|NA|TRBV25-1
ASSVVGGYNEQF
>TRBJ1-5|NA|TRBV20-1
SARGTVSNQPQH
>NA|NA|TRBV27
ASRLGTSGNDEQY
>TRBJ1-4|NA|TRBV7-9
ASSFLPGSEKLF
>TRBJ1-2|NA|TRBV29-1
SVEDPPPGYGYT
>TRBJ2-3|NA|TRBV15
ATSRTGGRNTDTQY
>TRBJ2-3|NA|TRBV20-1
SALRDRAPDTQY
>TRBJ2-3|few|TRBV12-3/TRBV12-4
ASRGGASTDTQY
>TRBJ2-3|few|TRBV5-1
ASSSGAASSTDTQY
>TRBJ2-1|NA|TRBV4-3
ASSQEPQGRNEQF
>TRBJ1-1|once|TRBV20-1
SARRSDQAF
>TRBJ2-1|NA|TRBV20-1
SARELTRSDEQF
>TRBJ1-2|NA|TRBV15
ATSDWTVDYGYT
>TRBJ2-5|NA|TRBV5-1
ASSLTVGAVQETQY
>NA|NA|TRBV20-1
SAAQGYEQY
>TRBJ2-1|NA|TRBV2
ASIFGSGGANEQF
>TRBJ1-4|NA|TRBV6-1
ASSEMEGGLTEKLF
>TRBJ2-6|few|TRBV5-1
ASSLERPAGPGANVLT
>TRBJ2-3|NA|TRBV23-1
ASSQTAVTGSCTDTQY
>TRBJ2-1|NA|TRBV7-9
ASSLGLAGRSYNEQF
>TRBJ2-1|NA|TRBV6-5
ASSYRLAGNNEQF
>TRBJ2-5|NA|TRBV20-1
SAGGTIQETQY
>TRBJ1-3|NA|TRBV5-1
ASSLDENTIY
>NA|NA|TRBV9
ASSVARGDETQY
>TRBJ1-4|few|TRBV7-9
ASSLLEGGEKLF
>TRBJ2-4|NA|TRBV6-2/TRBV6-3
ASSSSARKENIQY